This T cell receptor beta chain was recovered during a study of T cells in Graves' hyperthyroidism and ophthalmopathy. Regarding the study as a whole: The model forecast ophthalmopathy, anticipating it by a median about 7 months before onset.

Germline V gene lookup returns CDR1 SGHAT and CDR2 FQNNGV. V gave up 5 bases and J gave up 4 bases, with 17 bases separating them. The CDR3 extends over 15 amino acids. Diagnosis rested on symptoms, serum thyroxine and TRAb, thyroid ultrasound, and orbital computed tomography. Researchers amplified the TCR beta CDR3 regions from RNA transcripts. HTBI primers were used for first-round RT-PCR of the TCR CDR3. Via MiXCR, TCRdb re-called the multiplex PCR reads, giving one row per CDR3 protein. The sample holds over 500,000 distinct CDR3 sequences, 46% seen once. This clonotype came up many times. Antigen: not known.

The TCR was taken from an adult woman with Graves' disease, either hyperthyroidism or ophthalmopathy (not recorded which). V is TRBV11-2 and J is TRBJ1-2, with D possibly being TRBD1 (6 bases). Sequencing was performed on peripheral blood or thyroid tissue (not recorded which). The CDR3 nucleotides read TGTGCCAGCAGCCACACCCCGGGGGCGAGCTATGGCTACACCTTC. Amino acid sequence: CASSHTPGASYGYTF.